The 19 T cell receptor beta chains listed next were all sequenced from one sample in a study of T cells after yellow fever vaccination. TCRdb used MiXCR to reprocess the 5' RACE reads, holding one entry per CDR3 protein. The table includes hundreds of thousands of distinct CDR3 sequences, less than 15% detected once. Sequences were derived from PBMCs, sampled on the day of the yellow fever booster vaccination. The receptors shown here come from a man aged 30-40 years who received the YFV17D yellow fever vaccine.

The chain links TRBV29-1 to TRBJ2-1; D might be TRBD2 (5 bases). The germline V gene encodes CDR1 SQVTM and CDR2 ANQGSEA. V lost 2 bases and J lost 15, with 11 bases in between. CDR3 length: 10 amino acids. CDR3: CSVERERRFF. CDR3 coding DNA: TGCAGCGTTGAACGGGAAAGAAGGTTCTTC.

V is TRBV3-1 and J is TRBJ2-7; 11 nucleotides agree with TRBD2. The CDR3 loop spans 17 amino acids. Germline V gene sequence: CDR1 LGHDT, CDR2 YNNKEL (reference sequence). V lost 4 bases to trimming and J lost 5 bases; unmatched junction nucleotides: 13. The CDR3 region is CASSPIHLAGGADEQYF. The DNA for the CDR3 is TGTGCCAGCAGCCCAATCCACCTAGCGGGAGGTGCGGACGAGCAGTACTTC.

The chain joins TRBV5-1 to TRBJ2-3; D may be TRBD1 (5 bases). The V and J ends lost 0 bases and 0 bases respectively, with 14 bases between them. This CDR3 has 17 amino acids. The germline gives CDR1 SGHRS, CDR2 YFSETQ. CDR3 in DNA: TGCGCCAGCAGCTTGGAAGGGGCAGCATCTAGCACAGATACGCAGTATTTT. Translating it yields CASSLEGAASSTDTQYF.

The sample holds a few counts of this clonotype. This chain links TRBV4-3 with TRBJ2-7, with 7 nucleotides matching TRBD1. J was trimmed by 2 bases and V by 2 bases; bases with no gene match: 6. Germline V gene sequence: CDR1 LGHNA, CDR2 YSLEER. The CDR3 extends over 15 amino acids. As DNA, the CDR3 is TGCGCCAGCAGCCAACAAACAGGGGTGGCCTACGAGCAGTACTTC. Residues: CASSQQTGVAYEQYF.

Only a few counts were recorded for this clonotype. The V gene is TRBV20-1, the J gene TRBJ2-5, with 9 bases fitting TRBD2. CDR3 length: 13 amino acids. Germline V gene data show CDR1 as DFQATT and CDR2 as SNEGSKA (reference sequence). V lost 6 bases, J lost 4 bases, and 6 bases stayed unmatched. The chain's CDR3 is CSAGLALRETQYF. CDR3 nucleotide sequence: TGCAGTGCCGGACTAGCGCTTCGAGAGACCCAGTACTTC.

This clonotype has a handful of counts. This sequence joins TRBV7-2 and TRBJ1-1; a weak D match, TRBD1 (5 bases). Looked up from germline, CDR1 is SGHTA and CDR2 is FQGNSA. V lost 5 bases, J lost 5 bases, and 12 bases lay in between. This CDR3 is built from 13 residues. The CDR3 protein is CASSPGRGTEAFF. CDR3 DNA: TGTGCCAGCAGCCCGGGTCGGGGGACTGAAGCTTTCTTT.

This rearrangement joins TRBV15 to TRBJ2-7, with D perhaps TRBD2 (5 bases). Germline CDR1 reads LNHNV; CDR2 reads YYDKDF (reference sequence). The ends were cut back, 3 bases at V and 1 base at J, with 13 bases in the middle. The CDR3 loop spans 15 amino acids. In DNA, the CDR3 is TGTGCCACCAGCAGGGGCTCAACTAGATCCTACGAGCAGTACTTC. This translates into CATSRGSTRSYEQYF.

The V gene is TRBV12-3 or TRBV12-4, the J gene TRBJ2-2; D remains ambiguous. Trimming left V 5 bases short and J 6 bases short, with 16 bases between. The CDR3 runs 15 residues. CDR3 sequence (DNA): TGTGCCAGCAGTACCCCCGGGTCCTACGCCGGGGAGCTGTTTTTT. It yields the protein CASSTPGSYAGELFF.

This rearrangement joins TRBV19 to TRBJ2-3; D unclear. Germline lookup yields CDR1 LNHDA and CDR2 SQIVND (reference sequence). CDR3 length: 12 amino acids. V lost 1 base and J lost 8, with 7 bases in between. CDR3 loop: CASSIVGGTQYF. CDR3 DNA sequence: TGTGCCAGTAGTATAGTAGGTGGTACGCAGTATTTT. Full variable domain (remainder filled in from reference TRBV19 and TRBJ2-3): DGGITQSPKYLFRKEGQNVTLSCEQNLNHDAMYWYRQDPGQGLRLIYYSQIVNDFQKGDIAEGYSVSREKKESFPLTVTSAQKNPTAFYLCASSIVGGTQYFGPGTRLTVL.

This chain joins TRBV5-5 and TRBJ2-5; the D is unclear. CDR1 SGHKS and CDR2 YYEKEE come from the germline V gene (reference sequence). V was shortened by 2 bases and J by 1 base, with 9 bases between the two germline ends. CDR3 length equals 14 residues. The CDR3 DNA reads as TGTGCCAGCAGCTTAACGCCGCTCCAAGAGACCCAGTACTTC. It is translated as CASSLTPLQETQYF.

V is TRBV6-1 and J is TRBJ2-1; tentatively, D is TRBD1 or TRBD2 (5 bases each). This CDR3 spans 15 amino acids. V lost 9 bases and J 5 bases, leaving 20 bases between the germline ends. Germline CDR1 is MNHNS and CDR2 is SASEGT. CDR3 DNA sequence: TGTGCCAGTAACGCCCCGGGACGTAGAGACAATGAGCAGTTCTTC. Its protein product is CASNAPGRRDNEQFF.

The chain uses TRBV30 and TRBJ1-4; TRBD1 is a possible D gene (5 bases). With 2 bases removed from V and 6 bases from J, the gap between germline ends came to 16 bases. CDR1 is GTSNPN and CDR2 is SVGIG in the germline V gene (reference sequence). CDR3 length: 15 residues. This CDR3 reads CAWSLLGKGDEKLFF. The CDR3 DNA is TGTGCCTGGAGTTTGCTGGGGAAAGGGGATGAAAAACTGTTTTTT. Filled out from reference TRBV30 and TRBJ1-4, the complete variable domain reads SQTIHQWPATLVQPVGSPLSLECTVEGTSNPNLYWYRQAAGRGLQLLFYSVGIGQISSEVPQNLSASRPQDRQFILSSKKLLLSDSGFYLCAWSLLGKGDEKLFFGSGTQLSVL.

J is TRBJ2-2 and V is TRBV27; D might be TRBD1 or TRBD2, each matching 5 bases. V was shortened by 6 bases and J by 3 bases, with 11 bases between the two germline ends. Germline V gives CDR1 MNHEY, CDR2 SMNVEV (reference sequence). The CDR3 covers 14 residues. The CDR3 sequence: CASSPGTDTGELFF. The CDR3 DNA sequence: TGTGCCAGCAGCCCTGGGACGGACACCGGGGAGCTGTTTTTT.

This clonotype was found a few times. The CDR3 region has the DNA TGTGCGAGTCGCCAGAGCTCCTACGAGCAGTACTTC. Protein: CASRQSSYEQYF. The V and J genes are TRBV12-3 or TRBV12-4 and TRBJ2-7, with D hard to call. There are 12 residues in the CDR3.

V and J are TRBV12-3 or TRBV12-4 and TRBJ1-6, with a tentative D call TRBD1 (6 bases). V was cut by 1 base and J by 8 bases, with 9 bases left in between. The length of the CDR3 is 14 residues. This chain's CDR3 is CASSLGGADSPLHF. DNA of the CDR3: TGTGCCAGCAGTTTAGGGGGGGCGGATTCACCCCTCCACTTT.

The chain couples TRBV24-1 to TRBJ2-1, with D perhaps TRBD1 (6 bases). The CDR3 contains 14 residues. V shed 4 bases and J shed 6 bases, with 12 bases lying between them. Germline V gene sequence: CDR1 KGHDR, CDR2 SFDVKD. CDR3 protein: CATSDPDRPNEQFF. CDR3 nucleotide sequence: TGTGCCACCAGTGACCCCGACAGGCCCAATGAGCAGTTCTTC.

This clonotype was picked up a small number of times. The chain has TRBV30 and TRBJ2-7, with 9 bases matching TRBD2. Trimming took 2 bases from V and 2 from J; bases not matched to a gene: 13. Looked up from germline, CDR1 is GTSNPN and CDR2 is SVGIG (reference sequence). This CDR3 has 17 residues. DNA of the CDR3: TGTGCCTGGAGTCCTGTTGATTTCGCGGGAGGGACCTACGAGCAGTACTTC. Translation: CAWSPVDFAGGTYEQYF.

The CDR3 DNA reads as TGTGCCAGCAGTCTTCTTGGTCGGGGTGCCACCGGGGAGCTGTTTTTT. This sequence encodes CASSLLGRGATGELFF. The V call is TRBV6-1, the J call TRBJ2-2; possible D gene TRBD2, 5 bases. The V end lost 5 bases, the J end lost 4 bases, and 17 bases lay between the germline ends. Per germline, CDR1 MNHNS and CDR2 SASEGT. The CDR3 covers 16 residues.

The CDR3 coding sequence is TGTGCCAGCAGCTTACAACTGTCAGATACGCAGTATTTT. Translating gives CASSLQLSDTQYF. The chain recombines TRBV7-2 with TRBJ2-3; unclear D gene. The CDR3 is 13 residues long. V dropped 2 bases and J dropped 4 bases, with 7 bases sitting between them. Germline V CDR1 and CDR2: SGHTA, FQGNSA.